This T cell receptor beta chain comes out of a study of T cells in Graves' hyperthyroidism and ophthalmopathy. V was cut by 8 bases and J by 3 bases, with 10 bases left in between. This CDR3 has 12 amino acids. From RNA transcripts, TCR beta CDR3 regions were amplified. The HTBI set primed first-round TCR CDR3 RT-PCR. Each CDR3 protein gets one entry after TCRdb re-called the multiplex PCR reads with MiXCR. Among about 580,000 distinct CDR3 sequences listed, around 45% were seen once. Study conclusions and caveats: Researchers found most expanded thyroid clonotypes above 0.001 in blood as well.

As to this clonotype: Its antigen is unidentified.

The rearrangement joins TRBV12-3 or TRBV12-4 to TRBJ1-1; D not resolved. The material sequenced was peripheral blood or thyroid tissue (not recorded which). The origin of this receptor is a young woman with Graves' hyperthyroidism. CDR3 amino acids: CASVVEDTEAFF. CDR3 nucleotide sequence: TGTGCCAGCGTAGTGGAGGACACTGAAGCTTTCTTT.